This T cell receptor beta chain originates from a study of cytomegalovirus exposure and HLA in healthy donors. Whole-study results and caveats: Presence/absence analyses took donor sequencing depth as roughly uniform.

Only one count was recorded for this clone. No antigen is known for it. Trimming took 2 bases from V and 5 from J; bases not matched to a gene: 7. From germline, CDR1 is MNHNS and CDR2 SASEGT. The CDR3 contains 16 residues. The PCR had 60 Vbeta and 13 Jbeta primers. Profiling relied on immunoSEQ multiplex PCR, and the TCRdb table lists in-frame clones only, not all of them. Of about 100,000 clones detected, roughly three quarters appear once; the ten largest clones hold 15% to 20%. This TCR was recovered from a woman aged 55-70 years in good health and CMV-seropositive. Sequences were obtained from PBMCs. This chain joins TRBV6-1 and TRBJ2-2; 8 nucleotides line up with TRBD2. Here the CDR3 reads CASSELGAGATGELFF. The CDR3 DNA is TGTGCCAGCAGTGAACTGGGAGCGGGAGCGACCGGGGAGCTGTTTTTT.